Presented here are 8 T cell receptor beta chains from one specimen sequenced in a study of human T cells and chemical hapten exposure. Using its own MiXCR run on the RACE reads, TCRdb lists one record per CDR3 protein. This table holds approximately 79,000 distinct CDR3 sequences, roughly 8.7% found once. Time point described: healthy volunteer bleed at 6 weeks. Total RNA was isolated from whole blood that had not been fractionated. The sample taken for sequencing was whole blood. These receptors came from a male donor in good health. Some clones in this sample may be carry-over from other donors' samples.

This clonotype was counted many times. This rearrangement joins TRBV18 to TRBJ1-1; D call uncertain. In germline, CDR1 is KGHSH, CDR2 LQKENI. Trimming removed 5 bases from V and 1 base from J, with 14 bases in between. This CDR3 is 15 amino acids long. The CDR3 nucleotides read TGTGCCAGCTCATCCGACACTTCTCGGAACACTGAAGCTTTCTTT. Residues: CASSSDTSRNTEAFF.

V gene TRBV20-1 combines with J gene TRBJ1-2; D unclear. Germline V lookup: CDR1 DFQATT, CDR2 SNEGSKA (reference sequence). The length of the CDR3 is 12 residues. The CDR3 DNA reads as TGCAGCTCCTTCGGCAGCACTTATGGCTACACCTTC. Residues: CSSFGSTYGYTF.

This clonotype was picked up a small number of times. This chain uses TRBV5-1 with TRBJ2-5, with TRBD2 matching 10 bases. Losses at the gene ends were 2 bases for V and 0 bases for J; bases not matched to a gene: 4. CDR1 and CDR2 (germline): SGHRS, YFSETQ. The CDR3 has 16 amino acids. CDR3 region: CASSLPLAGDQETQYF. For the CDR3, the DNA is TGCGCCAGCAGCTTACCCCTAGCGGGGGACCAAGAGACCCAGTACTTC.

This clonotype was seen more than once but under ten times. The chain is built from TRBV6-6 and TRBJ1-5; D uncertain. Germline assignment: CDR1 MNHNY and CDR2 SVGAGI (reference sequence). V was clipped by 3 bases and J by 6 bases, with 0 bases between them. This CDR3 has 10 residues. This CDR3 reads CASSYQPQHF. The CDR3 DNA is TGTGCCAGCAGTTATCAGCCCCAGCATTTT.

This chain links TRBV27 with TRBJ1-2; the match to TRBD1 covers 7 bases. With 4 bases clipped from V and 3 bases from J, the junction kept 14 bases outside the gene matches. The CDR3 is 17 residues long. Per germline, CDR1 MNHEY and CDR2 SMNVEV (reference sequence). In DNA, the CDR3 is TGTGCCAGCAGTTCCCCGTGGAGGGGGCGCGGGTACTATGGCTACACCTTC. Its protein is CASSSPWRGRGYYGYTF.

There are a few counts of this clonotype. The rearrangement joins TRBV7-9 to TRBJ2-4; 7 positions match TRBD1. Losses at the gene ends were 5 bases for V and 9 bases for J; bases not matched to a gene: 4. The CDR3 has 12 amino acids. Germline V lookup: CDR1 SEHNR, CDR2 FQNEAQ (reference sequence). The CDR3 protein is CASSKGQTIQYF. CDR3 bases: TGTGCCAGCAGCAAGGGACAGACCATTCAGTACTTC.

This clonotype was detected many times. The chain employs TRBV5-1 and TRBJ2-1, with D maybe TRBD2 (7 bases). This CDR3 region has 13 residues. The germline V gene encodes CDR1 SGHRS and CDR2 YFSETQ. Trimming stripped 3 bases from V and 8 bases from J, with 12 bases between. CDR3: CASSWEGVDEQFF. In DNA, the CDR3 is TGCGCCAGCAGCTGGGAGGGGGTCGATGAGCAGTTCTTC.

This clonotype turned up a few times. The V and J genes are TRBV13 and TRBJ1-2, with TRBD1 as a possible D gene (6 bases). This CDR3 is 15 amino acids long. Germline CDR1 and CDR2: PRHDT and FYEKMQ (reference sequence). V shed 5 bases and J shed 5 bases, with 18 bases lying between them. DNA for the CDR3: TGTGCCAGCAGCCTATGGGGGGGCCCTGGGTATGGCTACACCTTC. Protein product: CASSLWGGPGYGYTF.